One and the same sample provided the 30 T cell receptor beta chains below, sequenced in a study of blood T cells in healthy people across ages. Together with a sample-barcoded 5' primer, a J-beta primer mix was included in a second PCR lasting about 7 to 12 cycles. TCRdb processed the 5' RACE reads anew with MiXCR; each CDR3 protein has one entry. This table holds around 1,800,000 distinct CDR3 sequences, 39% found once. Material for sequencing was blood. Every receptor here comes from a human donor in good health.

The chain recombines TRBV20-1 with TRBJ2-3; D is unclear. The length of the CDR3 is 13 residues. V was cut by 7 bases and J by 3 bases, with 14 bases left in between. Germline lookup yields CDR1 DFQATT and CDR2 SNEGSKA (reference sequence). CDR3 in amino acids: CSGSPAVTDTQYF. The CDR3 nucleotides are TGCAGTGGAAGCCCGGCGGTAACAGATACGCAGTATTTT.

This clonotype has more than one count but fewer than ten. The V call is TRBV7-2, the J call TRBJ2-1, with 13 bases identical to TRBD2. Germline lookup yields CDR1 SGHTA and CDR2 FQGNSA. The J segment lost 6 bases and the V segment lost 6 bases, leaving 14 bases of the junction unmatched. The CDR3 covers 18 residues. The CDR3 nucleotides are TGTGCCAGCAGACGTACTAGCGGGGGGGCCGCAACTATCAATGAGCAGTTCTTC. The encoded protein is CASRRTSGGAATINEQFF.

The chain uses TRBV7-8 and TRBJ1-2; D gene uncertain. The V and J ends lost 5 bases and 8 bases respectively, with 12 bases between them. Germline CDR1 is SGHVS and CDR2 is FQNEAQ. The CDR3 is 12 amino acids. CDR3 sequence reads: CASSPEVFGYTF. The CDR3 nucleotides are TGTGCCAGCAGCCCTGAGGTTTTCGGCTACACCTTC.

The chain combines TRBV14 with TRBJ2-5; the D call may be TRBD1 or TRBD2 (5 bases each). The germline V gene encodes CDR1 SGHDN and CDR2 FVKESK. V was trimmed by 5 bases and J by 1 base, leaving 14 bases between them. The CDR3 is 15 residues long. CDR3 in amino acids: CASSVPRGGQETQYF. The CDR3 nucleotides are TGTGCCAGCAGCGTCCCCCGTGGGGGCCAAGAGACCCAGTACTTC.

This clonotype has a count of ten or more. The chain carries TRBV24-1 and TRBJ2-5; D unresolved. Germline assignment: CDR1 KGHDR and CDR2 SFDVKD. V lost 2 bases and J 2 bases, leaving 5 bases between the germline ends. The CDR3 runs to 13 residues. Written as DNA, the CDR3 is TGTGCCACCAGTGATTATCGACAAGAGACCCAGTACTTC. Its translation is CATSDYRQETQYF.

This chain links TRBV5-1 with TRBJ1-2; D gene ambiguous. The CDR3 covers 13 residues. Germline V gives CDR1 SGHRS, CDR2 YFSETQ. V dropped 4 bases and J dropped 8 bases, with 15 bases sitting between them. The CDR3 is CASSVDGVPGYTF. CDR3 DNA sequence: TGCGCCAGCAGCGTCGACGGGGTTCCGGGCTACACCTTC.

The V gene is TRBV7-2, the J gene TRBJ2-4, with D possibly being TRBD2 (6 bases). V was clipped by 6 bases and J by 1 base, with 10 bases between them. Germline CDR1 and CDR2: SGHTA and FQGNSA. The CDR3 runs 14 residues. In DNA, the CDR3 is TGTGCCAGCAGGGGGACTGAGGCCAAAAACATTCAGTACTTC. This encodes CASRGTEAKNIQYF.

The chain is built from TRBV4-3 and TRBJ2-1; 7 positions agree with TRBD2. The CDR3 has 16 amino acids. Trimming removed 0 bases from V and 5 bases from J; junction bases left unmatched: 7. Germline V gene data show CDR1 as LGHNA and CDR2 as YSLEER. The CDR3 DNA reads TGCGCCAGCAGCCAAGATCCTAGCGGAGAGGACAATGAGCAGTTCTTC. Translating it yields CASSQDPSGEDNEQFF.

The V call is TRBV20-1, the J call TRBJ2-7; D perhaps matches TRBD2 (7 bases). The CDR3 covers 14 residues. Trimming removed 1 base at V and 1 base at J, with 11 bases between. Germline V gene data show CDR1 as DFQATT and CDR2 as SNEGSKA (reference sequence). CDR3 sequence: CSARAGGPSYEQYF. DNA of the CDR3: TGCAGTGCTAGAGCGGGGGGCCCATCCTACGAGCAGTACTTC.

The chain uses TRBV4-1 and TRBJ2-7, with TRBD1 identical over 9 bases. V trimming: 5 bases; J trimming: 7 bases; junction bases outside the gene matches: 9. Per the germline V gene, CDR1 is MGHRA and CDR2 is YSYEKL. The CDR3 is made up of 14 amino acids. CDR3 DNA sequence: TGCGCCAGCAGCTCCATGGGACAGGGTTCAGAGCAGTACTTC. Amino acids: CASSSMGQGSEQYF.

This clonotype has a handful of counts. A read error is possible here, since a much larger clone lies one base away. The chain couples TRBV5-1 to TRBJ1-2; D is possibly TRBD1 (6 bases). V was shortened by 6 bases and J by 1 base, with 16 bases between the two germline ends. Germline V gene sequence: CDR1 SGHRS, CDR2 YFSETQ. The CDR3 runs to 15 residues. The CDR3 region has the DNA TGCGCCAGCAACTCGTGGACAGTGGTTAACTATGGCTACACCTTC. This translates into CASNSWTVVNYGYTF.

The rearrangement uses TRBV7-9 and TRBJ2-2; D uncertain. CDR1 SEHNR and CDR2 FQNEAQ come from the germline V gene (reference sequence). Trimming took 5 bases from V and 0 from J, leaving 10 bases between them. CDR3 size: 15 residues. The CDR3 region has the DNA TGTGCCAGCAGCCTAGGCGAGCCGAACACCGGGGAGCTGTTTTTT. This codes for CASSLGEPNTGELFF.

This clonotype was found a few times. The chain uses TRBV6-5 and TRBJ2-5, with 7 nucleotides matching TRBD1. The CDR3 runs to 15 residues. Per germline, CDR1 MNHEY and CDR2 SVGAGI. The V and J ends lost 0 bases and 5 bases, in that order; junction bases with no gene match: 6. Here the CDR3 DNA reads TGTGCCAGCAGTTACTCGGGGACAGCCGACGAGACCCAGTACTTC. Translated, it gives CASSYSGTADETQYF.

This clonotype was seen repeatedly, ten times or more. V and J are TRBV6-5 and TRBJ2-3; D uncertain. V was shortened by 0 bases and J by 6 bases, with 7 bases between the two germline ends. CDR3 size: 13 residues. The V gene's germline CDR1 is MNHEY and CDR2 SVGAGI. The CDR3 region is CASSYSRVDTQYF. The CDR3 coding sequence is TGTGCCAGCAGTTACTCGCGAGTGGATACGCAGTATTTT.

This sequence joins TRBV7-9 and TRBJ1-4; 7 bases align to TRBD1. The germline V gene encodes CDR1 SEHNR and CDR2 FQNEAQ (reference sequence). V was pared by 5 bases and J by 5 bases, with 8 bases of the junction left unmatched. There are 15 residues in the CDR3. The CDR3 reads CASSRPGQKNEKLFF. The CDR3 DNA sequence: TGTGCCAGCAGCCGGCCGGGACAGAAGAATGAAAAACTGTTTTTT.

V usage is TRBV20-1 and J usage is TRBJ1-2, with D uncertain. Germline CDR1 reads DFQATT; CDR2 reads SNEGSKA (reference sequence). This CDR3 contains 11 residues. Trimming stripped 2 bases from V and 4 bases from J, with 5 bases between. As DNA, the CDR3 is TGCAGTGCTAGAATGGTCTATGGCTACACCTTC. Translating it yields CSARMVYGYTF.

This rearrangement joins TRBV20-1 to TRBJ2-1; 8 positions match TRBD1. CDR1 is DFQATT and CDR2 is SNEGSKA in the germline V gene (reference sequence). The CDR3 totals 18 residues. Trimming at V came to 2 bases and at J to 4 bases, leaving 16 bases not matched to a gene. The CDR3: CSARSGPLDRGVYNEQFF. As DNA, the CDR3 is TGCAGTGCTAGATCCGGACCGCTCGACAGGGGTGTATACAATGAGCAGTTCTTC.

This clonotype was detected only once. The junction does not match germline at one end; this may be a read error. This CDR3 reads CASSPRGSNHGYTF. DNA for the CDR3: TGTGCCAGCAGCCCCCGGGGGTCTAACCATGGCTACACCTTC. The rearrangement uses TRBV5-6 and TRBJ1-2; tentative D call: TRBD1 (5 bases). CDR1 is SGHDT, CDR2 YYEEEE, per germline. The CDR3 extends over 14 amino acids.

This clonotype was detected only a few times. CDR3 protein: CSARRGNGENIQYF. CDR3 DNA: TGCAGTGCCCGCCGGGGTAATGGCGAAAACATTCAGTACTTC. This chain links TRBV20-1 with TRBJ2-4, with D tentatively TRBD2 (5 bases). The V and J ends lost 6 bases and 5 bases respectively, with 17 bases between them. There are 14 residues in the CDR3. Looked up from germline, CDR1 is DFQATT and CDR2 is SNEGSKA (reference sequence).

Concerning this clonotype itself: A read error may explain this, as a much larger clone is one base away. This chain connects TRBV4-3 to TRBJ1-1; no reliable D call. CDR1 LGHNA and CDR2 YSLEER come from the germline V gene. V lost 0 bases, J lost 3 bases, and 5 bases lay in between. This CDR3 region has 13 residues. This chain's CDR3 is CASSQDGHTEAFF. The CDR3 nucleotides read TGCGCCAGCAGCCAAGATGGGCACACTGAAGCTTTCTTT.

The rearrangement uses TRBV2 and TRBJ2-7; D unresolved. This CDR3 is 15 amino acids long. V was shortened by 7 bases and J by 2 bases, with 18 bases between the two germline ends. CDR1 and CDR2 (germline): SNHLY, FYNNEI. DNA for the CDR3: TGTGCCAGCAAACACAGTAAAGTAAAAACCTACGAGCAGTACTTC. It encodes CASKHSKVKTYEQYF.

A few counts support this clonotype. One junction end does not reproduce the germline sequence, and a read error may be involved. The chain links TRBV12-3 or TRBV12-4 to TRBJ1-2; perhaps TRBD1 as D (5 bases). This CDR3 comprises 14 residues. The CDR3 DNA follows: TGTGCCGGCAGCCCCCCGCAGGGTGTCTATGGCTACACCTTC. Translated, it gives CAGSPPQGVYGYTF.

This clonotype was seen more than once but under ten times. This chain links TRBV7-8 with TRBJ2-5, with 8 bases identical to TRBD1. This CDR3 is built from 15 residues. Germline V gene sequence: CDR1 SGHVS, CDR2 FQNEAQ. V was clipped by 0 bases and J by 5 bases; unmatched bases: 5. CDR3: CASSLAAGGMETQYF. The CDR3 DNA is TGTGCCAGCAGCTTAGCGGCAGGGGGCATGGAGACCCAGTACTTC. Using reference TRBV7-8 and TRBJ2-5 for the parts outside the CDR3, the full variable domain is GAGVSQSPRYKVAKRGQDVALRCDPISGHVSLFWYQQALGQGPEFLTYFQNEAQLDKSGLPSDRFFAERPEGSVSTLKIQRTQQEDSAVYLCASSLAAGGMETQYFGPGTRLLVL.

The chain couples TRBV18 to TRBJ2-1, with D perhaps TRBD2 (6 bases). Looked up from germline, CDR1 is KGHSH and CDR2 is LQKENI. The CDR3 length is 14 residues. The V and J ends lost 2 bases and 4 bases respectively, with 9 bases between them. The CDR3 sequence: CASSPDGTYNEQFF. CDR3 DNA sequence: TGTGCCAGCTCACCAGACGGGACTTACAATGAGCAGTTCTTC.

This clonotype was recorded a few times. The rearrangement joins TRBV12-3 or TRBV12-4 to TRBJ2-1, with D perhaps matching TRBD1 (5 bases). Trimming removed 6 bases at V and 4 bases at J, with 16 bases between. The CDR3 covers 15 residues. The CDR3 DNA sequence: TGTGCCAGCAGACGGGCGCAGGGTCCGTACAATGAGCAGTTCTTC. Translating it yields CASRRAQGPYNEQFF.

In its sample, this clonotype was seen a few times. CDR3 sequence (DNA): TGCAGTGCCCTAGCGGGGGGTCTATCCTACAATGAGCAGTTCTTC. The encoded protein is CSALAGGLSYNEQFF. The rearrangement joins TRBV20-1 to TRBJ2-1; TRBD2 agrees at 11 bases. V lost 6 bases to trimming and J lost 1 base; unmatched junction nucleotides: 5. CDR1 and CDR2 from the germline V gene are DFQATT and SNEGSKA (reference sequence). The CDR3 is 15 residues long.

This clonotype was observed a few times. J is TRBJ2-7 and V is TRBV29-1; a weak D match, TRBD2 (7 bases). Germline-derived CDR1 and CDR2 are SQVTM and ANQGSEA. CDR3 length: 17 residues. V lost 3 bases, J lost 4 bases, and 25 bases lay in between. In nucleotides, the CDR3 is TGCAGCGTTGAGGAGAGGGGGGGCAGGTCACAAAGGTACGAGCAGTACTTC. It yields the protein CSVEERGGRSQRYEQYF.

This sequence joins TRBV9 and TRBJ1-1, with 8 bases identical to TRBD1. Germline V gives CDR1 SGDLS, CDR2 YYNGEE. The CDR3 sequence is 14 residues long. The junction had 8 bases not matched to a gene; V was cut back by 4 bases and J by 6 bases. CDR3 bases: TGTGCCAGCAGCCCATACCGGGACAGGTCTGAAGCTTTCTTT. It encodes CASSPYRDRSEAFF.

The V call is TRBV7-2, the J call TRBJ2-3; no reliable D call. The germline gives CDR1 SGHTA, CDR2 FQGNSA. Trimming took 1 base from V and 0 from J, leaving 8 bases between them. The CDR3 has 15 residues. CDR3 loop: CASSLVTASTDTQYF. In DNA form, the CDR3 reads TGTGCCAGCAGCTTAGTAACGGCTAGCACAGATACGCAGTATTTT.

With respect to this clonotype: One junction end disagrees with the germline gene, perhaps due to a read error. This chain links TRBV6-2 or TRBV6-3 with TRBJ1-2; D not resolved. CDR3 length: 12 residues. In germline, CDR1 is MNHEY, CDR2 SVGEGT. The CDR3 reads CTSSYAGYGYTF. The CDR3 region has the DNA TGTACCAGCAGTTACGCCGGCTATGGCTACACCTTC.